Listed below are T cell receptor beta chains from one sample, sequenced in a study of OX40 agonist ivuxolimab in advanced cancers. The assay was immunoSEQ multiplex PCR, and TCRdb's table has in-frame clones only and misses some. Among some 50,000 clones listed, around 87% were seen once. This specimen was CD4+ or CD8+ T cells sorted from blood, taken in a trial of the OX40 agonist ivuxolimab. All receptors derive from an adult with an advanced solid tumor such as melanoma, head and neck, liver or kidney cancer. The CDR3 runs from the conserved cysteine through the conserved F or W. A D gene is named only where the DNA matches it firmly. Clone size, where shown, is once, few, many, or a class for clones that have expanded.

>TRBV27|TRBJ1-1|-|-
CASSLRVGTEAFF
TGTGCCAGCAGTTTGAGGGTTGGGACTGAAGCTTTCTTT
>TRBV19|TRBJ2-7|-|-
CASSPSGSFSYEQYF
TGTGCCAGTAGCCCCTCGGGCAGTTTCTCCTACGAGCAGTACTTC
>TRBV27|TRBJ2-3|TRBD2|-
CASSFLRGGLADTQYF
TGTGCCAGCAGTTTCTTACGGGGGGGCCTGGCAGATACGCAGTATTTT
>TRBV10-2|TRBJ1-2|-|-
CASRAFGQQLYGYTF
TGCGCCAGCAGAGCATTTGGACAGCAACTCTATGGCTACACCTTC
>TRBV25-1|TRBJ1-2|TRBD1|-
CASPKTGATRNYGYTF
TGTGCCAGCCCGAAGACAGGGGCCACCAGAAACTATGGCTACACCTTC
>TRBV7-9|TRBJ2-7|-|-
CASSPLFLGTEQYF
TGTGCCAGCAGCCCTTTGTTTCTCGGGACCGAGCAGTACTTC
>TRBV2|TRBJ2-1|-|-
CATPWGGGDEQFF
TGTGCCACCCCTTGGGGTGGAGGCGATGAGCAGTTCTTC
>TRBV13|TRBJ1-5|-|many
CASSLGGSNQPQHF
TGTGCCAGCAGCTTAGGCGGCAGCAATCAGCCCCAGCATTTT
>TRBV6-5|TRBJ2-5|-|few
CASSPQIGLETQYF
TGTGCCAGCAGTCCCCAGATCGGGTTGGAGACCCAGTACTTC
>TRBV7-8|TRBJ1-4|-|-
CASSLYTATNEKLFF
TGTGCCAGCAGCTTGTACACAGCAACTAATGAAAAACTGTTTTTT
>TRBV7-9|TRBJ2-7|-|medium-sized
CASLGGYEQYF
TGTGCCAGCCTAGGGGGGTACGAGCAGTACTTC
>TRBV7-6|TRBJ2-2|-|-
CASSHSDSYTGELFF
TGTGCCAGCAGCCACTCTGACAGTTACACCGGGGAGCTGTTTTTT
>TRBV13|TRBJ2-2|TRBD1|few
CASSLSVRMTGSTGELFF
TGTGCCAGCAGCTTATCAGTTCGGATGACAGGGTCTACCGGGGAGCTGTTTTTT
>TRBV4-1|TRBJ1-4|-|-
CASSHGGRENEKLFF
TGCGCCAGCAGCCATGGCGGACGGGAAAATGAAAAACTGTTTTTT
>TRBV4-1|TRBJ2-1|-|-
CASSQGDQVEQFF
TGCGCCAGCAGCCAAGGGGATCAGGTCGAGCAGTTCTTC
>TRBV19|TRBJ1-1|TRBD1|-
CASSLQGAATEAFF
TGTGCCAGTAGTTTACAGGGGGCGGCCACTGAAGCTTTCTTT
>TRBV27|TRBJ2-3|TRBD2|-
CASSLLGGRRRTDTQYF
TGTGCCAGCAGTCTCCTGGGCGGGAGGAGAAGAACAGATACGCAGTATTTT
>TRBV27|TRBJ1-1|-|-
CASSPGRSRTEAFF
TGTGCCAGCAGTCCGGGACGTTCCCGGACTGAAGCTTTCTTT
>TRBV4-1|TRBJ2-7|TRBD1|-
CASSPQGRGSIEQYF
TGCGCCAGCAGCCCGCAGGGCAGGGGGTCGATCGAGCAGTACTTC
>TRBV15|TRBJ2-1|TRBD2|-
CATQSGSTYNEQFF
TGTGCCACCCAAAGCGGGAGTACGTACAATGAGCAGTTCTTC
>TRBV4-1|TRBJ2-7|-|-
CASSPRDQHYEQYF
TGCGCCAGCAGCCCCCGGGACCAACACTACGAGCAGTACTTC
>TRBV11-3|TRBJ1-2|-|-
CASSLPLANYGYTF
TGTGCCAGCAGCTTACCTTTAGCTAACTATGGCTACACCTTC
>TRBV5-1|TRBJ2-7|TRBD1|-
CASSSGTGNSYEQYF
TGCGCCAGCAGCTCCGGGACAGGGAATTCCTACGAGCAGTACTTC
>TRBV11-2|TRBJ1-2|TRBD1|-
CASSLTGVANYGYTF
TGTGCCAGCAGCTTAACAGGGGTGGCTAACTATGGCTACACCTTC
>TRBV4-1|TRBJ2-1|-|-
CASRADRFSYNEQFF
TGCGCCAGCAGAGCGGATAGATTCTCCTACAATGAGCAGTTCTTC
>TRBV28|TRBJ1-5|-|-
CASSQVLSSNQPQHF
TGTGCCAGCAGTCAGGTTCTTTCTAGCAATCAGCCCCAGCATTTT
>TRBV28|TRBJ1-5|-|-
CASSLEGLGVGQPQHF
TGTGCCAGCAGTTTAGAGGGACTGGGGGTAGGTCAGCCCCAGCATTTT
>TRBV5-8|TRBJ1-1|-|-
CASSPRVVGNTEAFF
TGTGCCAGCAGCCCCCGAGTGGTCGGGAACACTGAAGCTTTCTTT
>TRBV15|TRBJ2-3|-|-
CATSRQGWGTDTQYF
TGTGCCACCAGCAGACAGGGATGGGGGACAGATACGCAGTATTTT
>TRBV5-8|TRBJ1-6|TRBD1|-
CASSRDRGSSYNSPLHF
TGTGCCAGCAGCAGGGACAGGGGGAGCTCCTATAATTCACCCCTCCACTTT
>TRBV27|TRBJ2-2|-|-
CASSLSGGGELFF
TGTGCCAGCAGTTTATCCGGAGGAGGGGAGCTGTTTTTT
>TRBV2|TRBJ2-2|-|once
CASPVRDTGELFF
TGTGCCAGTCCGGTACGAGACACCGGGGAGCTGTTTTTT
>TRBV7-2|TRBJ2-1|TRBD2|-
CASSVWGGNEQFF
TGTGCCAGCAGCGTTTGGGGGGGAAATGAGCAGTTCTTC
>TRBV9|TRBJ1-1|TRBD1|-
CASSARGPNTEAFF
TGTGCCAGCAGCGCGAGGGGGCCGAACACTGAAGCTTTCTTT
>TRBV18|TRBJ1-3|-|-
CASSQDRRGNTIYF
TGTGCCAGCTCCCAAGACAGAAGAGGAAACACCATATATTTT
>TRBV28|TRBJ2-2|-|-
CASSSGFNTGELFF
TGTGCCAGCAGTTCGGGCTTCAACACCGGGGAGCTGTTTTTT
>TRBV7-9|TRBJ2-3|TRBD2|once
CASSLWEGGSTDTQYF
TGTGCCAGCAGCTTATGGGAGGGAGGTAGCACAGATACGCAGTATTTT